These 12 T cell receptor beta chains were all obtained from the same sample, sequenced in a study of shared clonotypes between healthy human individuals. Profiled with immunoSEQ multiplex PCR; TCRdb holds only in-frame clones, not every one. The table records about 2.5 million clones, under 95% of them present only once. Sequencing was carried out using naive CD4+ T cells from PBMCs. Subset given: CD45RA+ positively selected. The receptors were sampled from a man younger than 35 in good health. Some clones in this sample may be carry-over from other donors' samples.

CDR3 sequence (DNA): TGTGCCAGCTCGCTTTGGGAATCGTCAGGGGGGGAGACCCAGTACTTC. Translated, it gives CASSLWESSGGETQYF. The chain employs TRBV18 and TRBJ2-5, with D possibly matching TRBD1 (7 bases). The CDR3 contains 16 residues. V lost 6 bases, J lost 5 bases, and 22 bases lay in between. Germline loops: CDR1 KGHSH, CDR2 LQKENI.

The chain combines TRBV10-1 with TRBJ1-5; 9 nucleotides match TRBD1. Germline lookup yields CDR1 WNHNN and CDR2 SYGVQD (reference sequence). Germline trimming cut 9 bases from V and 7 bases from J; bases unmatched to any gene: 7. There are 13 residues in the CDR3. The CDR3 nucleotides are TGCGCCAGGGGGACAGGGAAAGGACAGCCCCAGCATTTT. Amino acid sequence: CARGTGKGQPQHF.

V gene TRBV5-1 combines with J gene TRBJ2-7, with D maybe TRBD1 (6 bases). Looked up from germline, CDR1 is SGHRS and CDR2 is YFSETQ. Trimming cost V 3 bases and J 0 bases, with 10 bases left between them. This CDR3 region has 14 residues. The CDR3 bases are TGCGCCAGCAGCTCGCAGACAGGCTCCTACGAGCAGTACTTC. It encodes CASSSQTGSYEQYF.

For the CDR3, the DNA is TGTGCCAGCAGGGCCGAGACGGGCGGGTGGCGCCACGAGCAGTACTTC. Its protein is CASRAETGGWRHEQYF. The V call is TRBV27, the J call TRBJ2-7; D is possibly TRBD2 (5 bases). The V end was cut by 6 bases, the J end by 5 bases, with 23 bases between. From germline, CDR1 is MNHEY and CDR2 SMNVEV (reference sequence). The CDR3 totals 16 residues.

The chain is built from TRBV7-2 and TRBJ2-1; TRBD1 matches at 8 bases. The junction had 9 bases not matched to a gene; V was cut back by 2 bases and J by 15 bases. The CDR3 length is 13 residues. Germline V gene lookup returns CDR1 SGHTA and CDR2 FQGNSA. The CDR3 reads CASSLTQPGQAFF. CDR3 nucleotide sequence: TGTGCCAGCAGCTTAACCCAACCGGGACAGGCGTTCTTC.

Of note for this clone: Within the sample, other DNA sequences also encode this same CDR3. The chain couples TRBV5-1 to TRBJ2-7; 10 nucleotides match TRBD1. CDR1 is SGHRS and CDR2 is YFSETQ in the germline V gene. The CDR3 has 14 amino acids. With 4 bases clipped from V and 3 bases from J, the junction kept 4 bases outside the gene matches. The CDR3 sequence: CASSLGTGVYEQYF. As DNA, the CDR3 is TGCGCCAGCAGCCTCGGGACAGGGGTCTACGAGCAGTACTTC.

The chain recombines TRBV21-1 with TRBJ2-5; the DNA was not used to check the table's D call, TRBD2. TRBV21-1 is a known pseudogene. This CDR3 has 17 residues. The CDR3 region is CASSTGTSGPYQETQYF. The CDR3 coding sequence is TGTGCCAGCAGCACTGGGACTAGCGGCCCGTACCAAGAGACCCAGTACTTC.

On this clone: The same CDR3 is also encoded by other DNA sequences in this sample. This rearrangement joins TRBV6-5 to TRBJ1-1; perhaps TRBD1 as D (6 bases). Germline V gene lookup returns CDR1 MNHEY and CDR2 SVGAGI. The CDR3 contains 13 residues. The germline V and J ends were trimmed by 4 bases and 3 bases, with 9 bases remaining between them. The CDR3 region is CASSLTGDTEAFF. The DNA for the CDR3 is TGTGCCAGCAGTTTGACAGGAGACACTGAAGCTTTCTTT.

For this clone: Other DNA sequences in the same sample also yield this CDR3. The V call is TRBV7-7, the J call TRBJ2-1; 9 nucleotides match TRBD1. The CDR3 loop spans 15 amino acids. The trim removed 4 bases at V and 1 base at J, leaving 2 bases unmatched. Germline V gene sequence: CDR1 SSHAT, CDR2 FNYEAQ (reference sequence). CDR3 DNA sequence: TGTGCCAGCAGCTCCGGGACAGGGTCCTACAATGAGCAGTTCTTC. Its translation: CASSSGTGSYNEQFF.

CDR3 nucleotide sequence: TGCGCCAGCAGGGTAGGGCAGGGGCTTTTGAACACTGAAGCTTTCTTT. This encodes CASRVGQGLLNTEAFF. This chain joins TRBV5-1 and TRBJ1-1, with a weak D call TRBD1 (6 bases). The CDR3 is 16 residues long. Germline assignment: CDR1 SGHRS and CDR2 YFSETQ. The germline V and J ends were trimmed by 5 bases and 0 bases, with 17 bases remaining between them.

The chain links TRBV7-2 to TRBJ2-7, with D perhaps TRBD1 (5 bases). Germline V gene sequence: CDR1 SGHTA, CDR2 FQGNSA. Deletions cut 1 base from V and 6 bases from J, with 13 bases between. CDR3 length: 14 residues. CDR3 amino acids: CASSLGPGQGEQYF. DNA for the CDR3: TGTGCCAGCAGCTTAGGTCCAGGGCAAGGCGAGCAGTACTTC. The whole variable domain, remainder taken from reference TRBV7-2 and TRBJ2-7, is GAGVSQSPSNKVTEKGKDVELRCDPISGHTALYWYRQSLGQGLEFLIYFQGNSAPDKSGLPSDRFSAERTGGSVSTLTIQRTQQEDSAVYLCASSLGPGQGEQYFGPGTRLTVT.

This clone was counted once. The CDR3 nucleotides read TGTGCCAGCAGTGTTCTAGGGGGAAGGAGCAATCAGCCCCAGCATTTT. Translated: CASSVLGGRSNQPQHF. The chain carries TRBV28 and TRBJ1-5, with a possible D match to TRBD1 (6 bases). V was cut by 5 bases and J by 1 base, with 15 bases left in between. The CDR3 covers 16 residues. Germline CDR1 MDHEN, CDR2 SYDVKM. The full variable domain, rest sourced from reference TRBV28 and TRBJ1-5, is DVKVTQSSRYLVKRTGEKVFLECVQDMDHENMFWYRQDPGLGLRLIYFSYDVKMKEKGDIPEGYSVSREKKERFSLILESASTNQTSMYLCASSVLGGRSNQPQHFGDGTRLSIL.